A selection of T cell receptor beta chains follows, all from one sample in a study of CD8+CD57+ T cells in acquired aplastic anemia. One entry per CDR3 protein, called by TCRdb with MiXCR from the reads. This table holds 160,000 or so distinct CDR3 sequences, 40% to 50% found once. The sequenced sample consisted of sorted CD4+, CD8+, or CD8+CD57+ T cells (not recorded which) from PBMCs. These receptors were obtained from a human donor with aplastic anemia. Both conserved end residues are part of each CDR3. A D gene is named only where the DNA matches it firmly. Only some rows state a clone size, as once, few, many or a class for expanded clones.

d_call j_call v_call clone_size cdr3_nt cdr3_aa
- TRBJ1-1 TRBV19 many TGTGCCAGTAGTATTGTTCGGGCAGGCAGTACTGAAGCTTTCTTT CASSIVRAGSTEAFF
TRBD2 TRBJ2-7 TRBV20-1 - TGCAGTGCCGGCCGAGGCACTAGCGGAAGGTACGAGCAGTACTTC CSAGRGTSGRYEQYF
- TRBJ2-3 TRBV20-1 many TGCAGTGCTAGAGATCCAGGTGGATTTAGCACAGATACGCAGTATTTT CSARDPGGFSTDTQYF
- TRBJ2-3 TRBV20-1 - TGCAGTGCTAAGCCTAGTCTCGTTCCAGATACGCAGTATTTT CSAKPSLVPDTQYF
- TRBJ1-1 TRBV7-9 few TGTGCCAGCAGCTTAGCCGGGGGGGGGGGTTACACTGAAGCTTTCTTT CASSLAGGGGYTEAFF
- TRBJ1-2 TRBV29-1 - TGCAGCCAAGTTGGGAGGATTTACGGCTACACCTTC CSQVGRIYGYTF
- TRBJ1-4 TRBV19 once TGTGCCAGTAGGGAGGGAACTAATGAAAAACTGTTTTTT CASREGTNEKLFF
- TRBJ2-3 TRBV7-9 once TGTGCCAGCAGCTTAGATTCGGGAGATACGCAGTATTTT CASSLDSGDTQYF
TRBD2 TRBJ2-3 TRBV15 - TGTGCCAGCAGTTCAGCGGGAGGGCGGAAAGATACGCAGTATTTT CASSSAGGRKDTQYF
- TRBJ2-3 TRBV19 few TGTGCCAGTAGTCCCCGAACTTCCTCAGATACGCAGTATTTT CASSPRTSSDTQYF
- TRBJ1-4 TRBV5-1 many TGCGCCAGCAGCCCTACAGGGAGTAACGAAAAACTGTTTTTT CASSPTGSNEKLFF
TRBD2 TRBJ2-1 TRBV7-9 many TGTGCCAGCAGCCTATATCAAGCGGGATTAAATGAGCAGTTCTTC CASSLYQAGLNEQFF
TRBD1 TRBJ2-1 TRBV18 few TGTGCCAGCTCACCGGCTTTAGACAGGGGCCTTTACAATGAGCAGTTCTTC CASSPALDRGLYNEQFF
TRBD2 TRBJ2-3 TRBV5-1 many TGCGCCAGCAGGACTTGGGCGGGAGGGGCCGCGTCCACAGATACGCAGTATTTT CASRTWAGGAASTDTQYF
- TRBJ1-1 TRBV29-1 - TGCAGCGTTGATCTTTGGCAGAACACTGAAGCTTTCTTT CSVDLWQNTEAFF
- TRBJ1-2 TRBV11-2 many TGTGCCAGCAGCTTAGGTGGGGCGGGGGTTAACTATGGCTACACCTTC CASSLGGAGVNYGYTF
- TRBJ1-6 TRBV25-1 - TGTGCCAGCAGTGAAACCTCCGGCTATAATTCACCCCTCCACTTT CASSETSGYNSPLHF
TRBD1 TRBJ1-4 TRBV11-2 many TGTGCCAGCAGCTTGAAGGGACAGGTCCTCACAACTAATGAAAAACTGTTTTTT CASSLKGQVLTTNEKLFF
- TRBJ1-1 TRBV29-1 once TGCAGCGTTGCCCGGGACCAGTGGAACACTGAAGCTTTCTTT CSVARDQWNTEAFF
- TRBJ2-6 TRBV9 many TGTGCCAGCAGCGTAGGAACCGCGGGCTCTGGGGCCAACGTCCTGACTTTC CASSVGTAGSGANVLTF
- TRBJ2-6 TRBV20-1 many TGCAGTGCTAGGGATTACAACTCTGGGGCCAACGTCCTGACTTTC CSARDYNSGANVLTF
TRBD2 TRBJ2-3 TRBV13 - TGTGCCAGCAGCTCGGGACTAGCGGGGGAGGGTACGCAGTATTTT CASSSGLAGEGTQYF
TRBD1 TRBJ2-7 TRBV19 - TGTGCCAGTAATCGGGACAGGGGGACCTACGAGCAGTACTTC CASNRDRGTYEQYF
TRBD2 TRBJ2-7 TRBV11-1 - TGTGCCAGCAGCTTGGGACTAGCGAGAGGAATGTACGAGCAGTACTTC CASSLGLARGMYEQYF
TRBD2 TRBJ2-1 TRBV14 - TGTGCCAGCAGCCGACTAGCGCAGGAGCAGTTCTTC CASSRLAQEQFF
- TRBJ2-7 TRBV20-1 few TGCAGTGCTAGAGATTATGCTAAGCTAGGGGACGAGCAGTACTTC CSARDYAKLGDEQYF
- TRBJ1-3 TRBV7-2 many TGTGCCAGCAGCTTAATGGCTCCTGGAAACACCATATATTTT CASSLMAPGNTIYF
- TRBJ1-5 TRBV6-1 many TGTGCCAGCAGAAACATCGGAGGGTTCGGCAATCAGCCCCAGCATTTT CASRNIGGFGNQPQHF
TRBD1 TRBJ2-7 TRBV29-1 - TGCAGCGGGACAGGCCCCTACGAGCAGTACTTC CSGTGPYEQYF
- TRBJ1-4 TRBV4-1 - TGCGCCAGCAGCCACGCCGGACAGCGATTGGACGAAAAACTGTTTTTT CASSHAGQRLDEKLFF
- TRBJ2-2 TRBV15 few TGTGCCACCAGCAGTCGACAGGTCCCCGGGGAGCTGTTTTTT CATSSRQVPGELFF
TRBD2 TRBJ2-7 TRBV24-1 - TGTGCCACCCTAGCGGGAGTCGAGCAGTACTTC CATLAGVEQYF
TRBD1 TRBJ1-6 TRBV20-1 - TGCAGTGCCAGGGACAGGGGTTTCTATGGGTCCTATAATTCACCCCTCCACTTT CSARDRGFYGSYNSPLHF
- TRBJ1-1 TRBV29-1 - TGCAGCGTCATGGGGGCAGGGTGGACTGAAGCTTTCTTT CSVMGAGWTEAFF
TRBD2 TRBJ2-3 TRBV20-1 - TGCAGTACTCTAGCGGGGGGCACAGATACGCAGTATTTT CSTLAGGTDTQYF
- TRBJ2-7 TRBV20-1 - TGCAGTGCTGCTCCTTCGGGAGTTAACGAGCAGTACTTC CSAAPSGVNEQYF
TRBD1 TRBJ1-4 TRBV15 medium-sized TGTGCCACCAGCACAAGACAGGGCGAAAAACTGTTTTTT CATSTRQGEKLFF
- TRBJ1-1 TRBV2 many TGTGCCAGCAGTGAAGGGAGATCTGAAGCTTTCTTT CASSEGRSEAFF
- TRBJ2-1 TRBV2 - TGTGCCAGCGGGTCAACGAGCTCCTACAATGAGCAGTTCTTC CASGSTSSYNEQFF
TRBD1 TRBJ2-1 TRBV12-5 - TGTGCTAGTGGTTCCCCCGACAGGGGGCGATACAATGAGCAGTTCTTC CASGSPDRGRYNEQFF
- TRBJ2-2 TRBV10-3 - TGTGCCACCGGAGGGTTACACGACGCCGGGGAGCTGTTTTTT CATGGLHDAGELFF
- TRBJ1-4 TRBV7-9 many TGTGCCAGCAGCTTACTTGGAGAGGGTAATGAAAAACTGTTTTTT CASSLLGEGNEKLFF
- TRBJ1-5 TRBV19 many TGTGCCAGTAGGGCGTCGGGTGGGAATCAGCCCCAGCATTTT CASRASGGNQPQHF
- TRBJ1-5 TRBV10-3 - TGTGCCATCAGTGAGCCAGGTCAGCCCCAGCATTTT CAISEPGQPQHF
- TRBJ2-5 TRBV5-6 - TGTGCCAGCAGCTTCCTAGGGAACCAGTACTTC CASSFLGNQYF
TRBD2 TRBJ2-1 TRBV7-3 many TGTGCCAGCAGCTTAATCGGGACTAGCGGGAGTGGATCCTACAATGAGCAGTTCTTC CASSLIGTSGSGSYNEQFF